One sample yielded the 14 T cell receptor beta chains listed below, sequenced in a study of OX40 agonist ivuxolimab in advanced cancers. The assay was immunoSEQ multiplex PCR, and TCRdb's table has in-frame clones only and misses some. Here the sample spans 100,000 or so clones, approximately 89% being singletons. The sequences come from CD4+ or CD8+ T cells sorted from blood, collected in a trial of the OX40 agonist ivuxolimab. The receptors were gathered from an adult with an advanced solid tumor such as melanoma, head and neck, liver or kidney cancer.

The V gene is TRBV9, the J gene TRBJ2-2, with unresolved D. Germline lookup yields CDR1 SGDLS and CDR2 YYNGEE. Trimming took off 3 bases at V and 7 bases at J, with 10 bases between the two ends. This CDR3 comprises 13 residues. CDR3 loop: CASSAEVNGELFF. CDR3 DNA: TGTGCCAGCAGCGCAGAAGTTAACGGGGAGCTGTTTTTT.

This chain links TRBV28 with TRBJ2-7; TRBD1 aligns across 8 bases. The CDR3 loop spans 15 amino acids. V was clipped by 6 bases and J by 2 bases; unmatched bases: 9. From germline, CDR1 is MDHEN and CDR2 SYDVKM. This chain's CDR3 is CASRRDRGGTYEQYF. As DNA, the CDR3 is TGTGCCAGCAGACGCGACAGGGGAGGTACCTACGAGCAGTACTTC.

This rearrangement joins TRBV7-2 to TRBJ2-2; D remains ambiguous. Germline CDR1 and CDR2: SGHTA and FQGNSA. The V end was cut by 1 base, the J end by 0 bases, with 12 bases between. This CDR3 comprises 17 residues. DNA of the CDR3: TGTGCCAGCAGCTTAGAGGTGGGGTACACGAACACCGGGGAGCTGTTTTTT. Protein sequence: CASSLEVGYTNTGELFF.

The rearrangement joins TRBV19 to TRBJ2-5, with TRBD2 as a possible D gene (6 bases). The J call is in doubt because the DNA end fits TRBJ2-7 better. The CDR3 runs 14 residues. Germline V lookup: CDR1 LNHDA, CDR2 SQIVND (reference sequence). In nucleotides, the CDR3 is TGTGCCAGTAGTAGGGGCGGGACTTCCTACGAGCAGTACTTC. Residues: CASSRGGTSYEQYF.

This clone was found once. The chain uses TRBV2 and TRBJ2-7, with D hard to call. Germline V CDR1 and CDR2: SNHLY, FYNNEI. With 0 bases removed from V and 0 bases from J, the gap between germline ends came to 6 bases. The length of the CDR3 is 14 residues. Written as DNA, the CDR3 is TGTGCCAGCAGTGAAGCCCGGCTCTCCTACGAGCAGTACTTC. It specifies CASSEARLSYEQYF.

The V gene is TRBV11-3, the J gene TRBJ2-3; a weak D match, TRBD1 (5 bases). Per germline, CDR1 SGHNT and CDR2 YENEEA. CDR3 length: 14 amino acids. V was shortened by 3 bases and J by 5 bases, with 12 bases between the two germline ends. The CDR3 is CASSFARVRDTQYF. CDR3 coding DNA: TGTGCCAGCAGCTTTGCCAGGGTAAGAGATACGCAGTATTTT.

The chain recombines TRBV11-2 with TRBJ1-1; D gene uncertain. This CDR3 spans 11 amino acids. V was pared by 1 base and J by 8 bases, with 5 bases between. CDR1 is SGHAT, CDR2 FQNNGV, per germline. CDR3 DNA sequence: TGTGCCAGCAGCTTAGTGCAGGAAGCTTTCTTT. This encodes CASSLVQEAFF.

The chain is built from TRBV6-1 and TRBJ1-1, with D hard to call. The germline CDR1 and CDR2 sequences are MNHNS and SASEGT. V was trimmed by 2 bases and J by 5 bases, leaving 9 bases between them. There are 13 residues in the CDR3. CDR3 DNA sequence: TGTGCCAGCAGTGAAATAGGAGAAACTGAAGCTTTCTTT. Protein sequence: CASSEIGETEAFF.

The V call is TRBV5-5, the J call TRBJ2-2; a possible D gene is TRBD1 (6 bases). Trimming left V 0 bases short and J 3 bases short, with 9 bases between. Germline V lookup: CDR1 SGHKS, CDR2 YYEKEE (reference sequence). The CDR3 spans 15 residues. In DNA, the CDR3 is TGTGCCAGCAGCTTGGACGACAGGCACACCGGGGAGCTGTTTTTT. Protein product: CASSLDDRHTGELFF.

V is TRBV5-1 and J is TRBJ2-1, with D perhaps matching TRBD1 or TRBD2 (5 bases each). The CDR3 totals 13 residues. V lost 4 bases to trimming and J lost 8 bases, with 13 bases between them. CDR1 is SGHRS, CDR2 YFSETQ, per germline. The CDR3 DNA follows: TGCGCCAGCAGCCGTGCTCGAGGGGATGAGCAGTTCTTC. Translated, it gives CASSRARGDEQFF.

The CDR3 region has the DNA TGTGCCATCAGTGAGTGGCCCACAGGGAGCTCCTATAATTCACCCCTCCACTTT. As protein: CAISEWPTGSSYNSPLHF. The V gene is TRBV10-3, the J gene TRBJ1-6; D may be TRBD1 (6 bases). This CDR3 has 18 residues. The germline CDR1 and CDR2 sequences are ENHRY and SYGVKD. The V end was cut by 1 base, the J end by 0 bases, with 13 bases between.

This chain joins TRBV19 and TRBJ1-5; D not certain. The CDR3 is 15 amino acids. The germline V and J ends were trimmed by 5 bases and 8 bases, with 19 bases remaining between them. Germline CDR1 reads LNHDA; CDR2 reads SQIVND (reference sequence). This CDR3 is CASSLRVADFEPQHF. The CDR3 region has the DNA TGTGCCAGTAGTTTAAGAGTGGCCGATTTTGAGCCCCAGCATTTT.

The V call is TRBV6-6, the J call TRBJ2-3, with TRBD1 matching over 8 bases. Per germline, CDR1 MNHNY and CDR2 SVGAGI (reference sequence). V lost 8 bases, J lost 4 bases, and 11 bases stayed unmatched. The CDR3 spans 15 residues. CDR3 sequence: CASASGTGSADTQYF. The CDR3 coding sequence is TGTGCCAGCGCTTCCGGGACAGGCTCGGCAGATACGCAGTATTTT.

The V and J genes are TRBV27 and TRBJ2-6, with 10 nucleotides matching TRBD1. Trimming cost V 4 bases and J 2 bases; bases outside gene matches: 5. The length of the CDR3 is 17 residues. Germline lookup yields CDR1 MNHEY and CDR2 SMNVEV (reference sequence). The CDR3 nucleotides are TGTGCCAGCAGTTCGGGACAGGGGTTCGCTGGGGCCAACGTCCTGACTTTC. This translates into CASSSGQGFAGANVLTF.